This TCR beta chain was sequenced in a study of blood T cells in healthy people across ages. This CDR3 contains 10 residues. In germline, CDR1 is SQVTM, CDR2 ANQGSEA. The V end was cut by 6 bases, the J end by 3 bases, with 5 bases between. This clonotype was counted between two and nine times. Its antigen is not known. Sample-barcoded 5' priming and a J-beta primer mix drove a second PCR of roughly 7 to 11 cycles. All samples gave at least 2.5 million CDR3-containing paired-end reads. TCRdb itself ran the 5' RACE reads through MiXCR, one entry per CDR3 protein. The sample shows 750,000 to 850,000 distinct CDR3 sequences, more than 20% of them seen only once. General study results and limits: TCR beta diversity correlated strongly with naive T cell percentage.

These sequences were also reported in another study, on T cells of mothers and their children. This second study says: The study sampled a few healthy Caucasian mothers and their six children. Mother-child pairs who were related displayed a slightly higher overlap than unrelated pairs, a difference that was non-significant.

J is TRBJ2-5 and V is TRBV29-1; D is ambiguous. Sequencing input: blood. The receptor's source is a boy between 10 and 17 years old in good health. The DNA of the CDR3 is TGCAGCGTAGACGAAGAGACCCAGTACTTC. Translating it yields CSVDEETQYF.